Given below is one TCR beta chain in context. Its antigen remains unidentified. The PCR was carried out with 60 Vbeta primers and 13 Jbeta primers. TCRdb's table, derived via immunoSEQ multiplex PCR, lists solely in-frame clones and lacks some. This table lists more than 110,000 clones. Trimming pared 0 bases from V and 2 bases from J, leaving 14 bases between. The germline gives CDR1 SGDLS, CDR2 YYNGEE. The CDR3 runs to 16 residues. The sample comes from a study of cytomegalovirus exposure and HLA in healthy donors. Study-wide results and caveats: In vitro work confirmed that three CMV-associated chains recognize CMV antigens.

The V call is TRBV9, the J call TRBJ2-5; perhaps TRBD2 as D (6 bases). The receptor's source is a middle-aged man in good health and CMV-seronegative. Sequencing was done on a sample of PBMCs. Written as DNA, the CDR3 is TGTGCCAGCAGCGTAGGTGGCGGGGCGGTACAAGAGACCCAGTACTTC. The encoded protein is CASSVGGGAVQETQYF. Based on the CDR3 plus reference TRBV9 and TRBJ2-5, the full variable domain is DSGVTQTPKHLITATGQRVTLRCSPRSGDLSVYWYQQSLDQGLQFLIQYYNGEERAKGNILERFSAQQFPDLHSELNLSSLELGDSALYFCASSVGGGAVQETQYFGPGTRLLVL.